This TCR beta chain was sequenced in a study of post-analysis software for immune sequencing data. Study-level findings and limits: Diversity measured as normalized Chao1 was significantly lower in multiple sclerosis patients than in controls. Samples prepared in the same batch strongly co-clustered by F measure. Patients had higher frequencies than controls of roughly 5 TRBV segments, including TRBV5-6, TRBV5-1 and TRBV20-1.

Libraries were made from TCR beta cDNA, and they carried unique molecular identifiers. TCRdb processed the PCR reads anew with MiXCR; each CDR3 protein has one entry. This table has about 680,000 distinct CDR3 sequences, approximately 60% appearing once. A note on this clonotype: Its specificity is not known.

With 6 bases removed from V and 2 bases from J, the gap between germline ends came to 12 bases. This CDR3 spans 14 amino acids. From germline, CDR1 is MNHEY and CDR2 SVGAGI. The sample was blood. The chain combines TRBV6-5 with TRBJ2-3; perhaps TRBD2 as D (6 bases). The receptor comes from a girl aged 2-10 years with multiple sclerosis. CDR3 loop: CASRQTSDTDTQYF. The CDR3 DNA reads TGTGCCAGCAGACAGACTAGTGACACAGATACGCAGTATTTT.